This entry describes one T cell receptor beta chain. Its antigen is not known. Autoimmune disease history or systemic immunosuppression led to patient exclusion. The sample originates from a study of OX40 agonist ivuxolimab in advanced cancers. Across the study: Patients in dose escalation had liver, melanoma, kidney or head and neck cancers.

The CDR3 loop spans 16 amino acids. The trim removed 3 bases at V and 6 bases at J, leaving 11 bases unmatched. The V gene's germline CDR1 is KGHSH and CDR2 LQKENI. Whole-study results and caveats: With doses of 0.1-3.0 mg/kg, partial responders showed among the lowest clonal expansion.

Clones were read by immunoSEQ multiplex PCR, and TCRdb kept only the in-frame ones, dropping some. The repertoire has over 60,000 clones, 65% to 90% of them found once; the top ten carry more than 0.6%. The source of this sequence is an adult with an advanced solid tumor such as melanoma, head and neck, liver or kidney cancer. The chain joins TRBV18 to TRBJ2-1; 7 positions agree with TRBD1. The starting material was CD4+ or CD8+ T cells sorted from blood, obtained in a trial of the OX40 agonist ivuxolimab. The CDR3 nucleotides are TGTGCCAGCTCACCGGCCGCCGGGACAGCGTCCAATGAGCAGTTCTTC. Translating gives CASSPAAGTASNEQFF.